This is a list of T cell receptor beta chains from one sample in a study of CD8+CD57+ T cells in acquired aplastic anemia. TCRdb analysed the reads with MiXCR anew, one entry per CDR3 protein. The sample lists about 190,000 distinct CDR3 sequences, about 53% seen once, with about 17% in the top ten. Sequenced material: sorted CD4+, CD8+, or CD8+CD57+ T cells (not recorded which) from PBMCs. These receptors all stem from a human donor in good health, serving as a control. Both conserved end residues are part of each CDR3. D genes are given only for firm matches. The listing skips clone size in some rows; elsewhere it reads once, few, many or a size class.

j_call v_call d_call clone_size cdr3_nt cdr3_aa
TRBJ1-4 TRBV29-1 TRBD1 NA TGCAGCGTTTCCGGGACAGGGAATGAAAAACTGTTTTTT CSVSGTGNEKLFF
TRBJ1-6 TRBV2 NA NA TGTGCCAGCAGGGCCGCTAGGCCACCCCTCCACTTT CASRAARPPLHF
TRBJ2-1 TRBV20-1 TRBD2 NA TGCAGTGCTAGAGATCGGAGCGGGGGTCCTCCTGAGCAGTTCTTC CSARDRSGGPPEQFF
TRBJ1-4 TRBV5-4 NA NA TGTGCCATGGGGGGCCCTGAAGGAAAACTGTTTTTT CAMGGPEGKLFF
TRBJ1-5 TRBV7-2 NA many TGTGCCAGCAGCAAACAGGGAGGACAGCCCCAGCATTTT CASSKQGGQPQHF
TRBJ1-2 TRBV7-6 TRBD1 NA TGTGCCAGCAGCTTGGAGGCACAGGGGGTCTATGGCTACACCTTC CASSLEAQGVYGYTF
TRBJ2-5 TRBV20-1 NA NA TGCAGTGCTAGAGAGAGCGGGACAGTTTGGGGAGAGACCCAGTACTTC CSARESGTVWGETQYF
TRBJ1-4 TRBV12-3/TRBV12-4 TRBD1 many TGTGCCAGCAGTTTAGGGGCCGGGACAGGGCTGGTGGGAAAAAAACTGTTTTTT CASSLGAGTGLVGKKLFF
TRBJ2-7 TRBV12-3/TRBV12-4 TRBD1 many TGTGCCAGCAGTCTACGTCCCGGGACAGGGTCCAATTCCTACGAGCAGTACTTC CASSLRPGTGSNSYEQYF
TRBJ2-5 TRBV5-5 TRBD1 many TGTGCCAGCAGCTCCCGGACAGGGGGCCAAGAGACCCAGTACTTC CASSSRTGGQETQYF
TRBJ2-6 TRBV19 NA few TGTGCCAGTAGTTCCAGGGGACCTGGGGCCAACGTCCTGACTTTC CASSSRGPGANVLTF
TRBJ1-1 TRBV20-1 TRBD1 NA TGCAGTGCTGCACATGACAGGGTATACACTGAAGCTTTCTTT CSAAHDRVYTEAFF
TRBJ1-1 TRBV24-1 NA many TGTGCCACCAGTGATCCAGGGAAGGGGACTGAAGCTTTCTTT CATSDPGKGTEAFF
TRBJ2-7 TRBV20-1 NA many TGCAGTGCTAGTGGACCCACAGGAGGCTCCTACGAGCAGTACTTC CSASGPTGGSYEQYF
TRBJ2-7 TRBV7-2 TRBD2 NA TGTGCCAGCAGCTTTAGCGGGAGATCGGCAGAGCAGTACTTC CASSFSGRSAEQYF
TRBJ1-5 TRBV12-3/TRBV12-4 TRBD1 many TGTGCCAGCAGTCCTCGACAGGGGCAGAATCAGCCCCAGCATTTT CASSPRQGQNQPQHF
TRBJ1-1 TRBV18 NA NA TGTGCCAGCTCACCCCCGGCCCTGAACACTGAAGCTTTCTTT CASSPPALNTEAFF
TRBJ1-2 TRBV12-3/TRBV12-4 NA many TGTGCCAGCAGCTCCTCGACACCATTACTATATGGCTACACCTTC CASSSSTPLLYGYTF
TRBJ2-5 TRBV18 TRBD1 NA TGTGCCAGCTCACCCGGGACAGGGCAAAATCTCCAAGAGACCCAGTACTTC CASSPGTGQNLQETQYF
TRBJ2-7 TRBV5-6 NA many TGTGCCAGCAGCTGGAGGGACGGGACCTACGAGCAGTACTTC CASSWRDGTYEQYF
TRBJ2-7 TRBV19 NA many TGTGCCAGTAGTATAGATCTGAACAGCCGTTGGTACTTC CASSIDLNSRWYF
TRBJ2-3 TRBV28 NA NA TGTGCCAGCAGTTTTAGGATCGCCACGCAGTATTTT CASSFRIATQYF
TRBJ2-7 TRBV7-8 NA NA TGTGCCAGCAGCTTAGAACGGCAAGGGATGTTTGAGGAGCAGTACTTC CASSLERQGMFEEQYF
TRBJ1-6 TRBV7-6 NA many TGTGCCAGCAGCCCCTGGAGCGGCAACTATAATTCACCCCTCCACTTT CASSPWSGNYNSPLHF
TRBJ2-7 TRBV30 NA many TGTGCCTGGAGTCTCCGGGAGAAGGGGGAGCAGTACTTC CAWSLREKGEQYF
TRBJ2-7 TRBV28 NA many TGTGCCAGCAGTGTCACGGTCAGGTATAGCAACGAGCAGTACTTC CASSVTVRYSNEQYF
TRBJ2-3 TRBV10-2 NA NA TGCGCCAGCAGTGAGTGGCCACGGGGGACAATGGACACAGATACGCAGTATTTT CASSEWPRGTMDTDTQYF
TRBJ2-7 TRBV10-3 TRBD2 NA TGTGCCATCAGCCCGGGACTAGGTTCGTCCGAGCAGTACTTC CAISPGLGSSEQYF
TRBJ2-2 TRBV7-9 NA NA TGTGCCAGCAGCCTCGAAGGGGGGCGTGGTACCGGGGAGCTGTTTTTT CASSLEGGRGTGELFF
TRBJ2-1 TRBV7-2 NA NA TGTGCCAGCAGCCATAATCTGGACACCGTGCGTGTTGGGCAGTTCTTC CASSHNLDTVRVGQFF
TRBJ2-2 TRBV5-5 NA many TGTGCCAGCAGCTTGGTCGGGACGGCGAACACCGGGGAGCTGTTTTTT CASSLVGTANTGELFF
TRBJ2-6 TRBV12-3/TRBV12-4 TRBD1 many TGTGCCAGCCGACCGGACAGGGGTGGGTCTGGGGCCAACGTCCTGACTTTC CASRPDRGGSGANVLTF
TRBJ1-4 TRBV4-2 TRBD1 many TGTGCCAGCAGCCAGGGAAGGACAGGGCCCGAAAAACTGTTTTTT CASSQGRTGPEKLFF
TRBJ2-7 TRBV20-1 NA once TGCAGTGTCCTTGGAGATACAGGCGAGCAGTACTTC CSVLGDTGEQYF
TRBJ2-1 TRBV4-3 NA many TGCGCCAGCAGCCAAGACTTCTCCTACAATGAGCAGTTCTTC CASSQDFSYNEQFF
TRBJ1-3 TRBV28 NA NA TGTGCCAGCAGTCGTGGGATACAGGGTGCCGGAAACACCATATATTTT CASSRGIQGAGNTIYF
TRBJ1-1 TRBV6-5 NA many TGTGCCAGCAGTTACTCTGGACAGTCGTCCACTGAAGCTTTCTTT CASSYSGQSSTEAFF
TRBJ1-1 TRBV19 NA NA TGTGCCAGTAGTATGACGGCGAGAGTCAGAGTGAACACTGAAGCTTTCTTT CASSMTARVRVNTEAFF
TRBJ2-7 TRBV20-1 NA NA TGCAGTGCACGTTCCTCGACAGTCGTCTACGAGCAGTACTTC CSARSSTVVYEQYF
TRBJ2-7 TRBV7-9 TRBD1 NA TGTGCCAGCAGCTTAGCGGGACAGGGGGGGGTGCAGTACTTC CASSLAGQGGVQYF
TRBJ1-1 TRBV25-1 NA many TGTGCCAGCAGTGAATCTGCCCTGAACACTGAAGCTTTCTTT CASSESALNTEAFF
TRBJ1-4 TRBV20-1 TRBD1 many TGCAGTGCTAGAGATCAGGGGGCGGGTGAAAAACTGTTTTTT CSARDQGAGEKLFF
TRBJ1-5 TRBV10-3 NA NA TGTGCCAGCCGGGGAGACACCTCGAATGGCAATCAGCCCCAGCATTTT CASRGDTSNGNQPQHF
TRBJ2-3 TRBV20-1 TRBD2 many TGCAGTGGACGGGACTACCTCACAGATACGCAGTATTTT CSGRDYLTDTQYF
TRBJ2-1 TRBV10-3 TRBD1 many TGTGCCATCGAGGGGGGACAGGGGGCAAACAATGAGCAGTTCTTC CAIEGGQGANNEQFF
TRBJ1-1 TRBV25-1 NA NA TGTGCCAGCAGGAAGACGGGACTGATGAACACTGAAGCTTTCTTT CASRKTGLMNTEAFF
TRBJ2-7 TRBV24-1 TRBD2 NA TGTGCCACCAGTGATCCGACTAGCGGGAGTTACGAGCAGTACTTC CATSDPTSGSYEQYF
TRBJ1-5 TRBV20-1 NA many TGCAGTGCTAGAGACAATGGGATGAGCAATCAGCCCCAGCATTTT CSARDNGMSNQPQHF
TRBJ2-5 TRBV20-1 NA many TGCAGTGCTAGATCCCCGCGAGAGACCCAGTACTTC CSARSPRETQYF
TRBJ1-1 TRBV2 TRBD1 few TGTGCCAGCGAAGTAGAAGGGGGCTGTGAGAACACTGAAGCTTTCTTT CASEVEGGCENTEAFF
TRBJ1-3 TRBV12-3/TRBV12-4 NA NA TGTGCCAGCAGTTCCCGACAGCCTAACACCATATATTTT CASSSRQPNTIYF
TRBJ2-1 TRBV5-8 NA many TGTGCCAGCAGCGCATACCTATACAATGAGCAGTTCTTC CASSAYLYNEQFF
TRBJ1-2 TRBV12-3/TRBV12-4 NA many TGTGCCAGCAGTTTGAAAAAGGGCGGCTACACCTTC CASSLKKGGYTF
TRBJ2-2 TRBV27 TRBD1 many TGTGCCAGCAAGGACAGGGCGAACACCGGGGAGCTGTTTTTT CASKDRANTGELFF